The rows below give T cell receptor beta chains drawn from one sample of a study of OX40 agonist ivuxolimab in advanced cancers. Sequenced by immunoSEQ multiplex PCR; TCRdb stores in-frame clones only, minus some. In the table there are about 55,000 clones, around 86% of which are singletons. The material was CD4+ or CD8+ T cells sorted from blood, obtained in a trial of the OX40 agonist ivuxolimab. These receptors all come from an adult with an advanced solid tumor such as melanoma, head and neck, liver or kidney cancer. CDR3s include the opening cysteine and the closing phenylalanine or tryptophan. Fields, in order: clone size, V gene, J gene, D gene, CDR3 DNA, CDR3 protein. A D gene is named only where the DNA matches it firmly. Clone size is not always given. Where it is, it says once, few, many or a class for expanded clones.

size: NA; V: TRBV7-9; J: TRBJ2-7; D: NA; DNA: TGTGCCAGCAGCTCGGGGGCAGCGACCTCCTACGAGCAGTACTTC; CDR3: CASSSGAATSYEQYF
size: NA; V: TRBV11-1; J: TRBJ1-5; D: NA; DNA: TGTGCCAGCAGCTCCTCCGGGGCAGGGGATCAGCCCCAGCATTTT; CDR3: CASSSSGAGDQPQHF
size: NA; V: TRBV11-2; J: TRBJ1-2; D: TRBD1; DNA: TGTGCCAGCAGCTTATACAGGGGCGGCTACACCTTC; CDR3: CASSLYRGGYTF
size: NA; V: TRBV5-5; J: TRBJ2-7; D: NA; DNA: TGTGCCAGCAGCCGGACAGACGAGCAGTACTTC; CDR3: CASSRTDEQYF
size: once; V: TRBV9; J: TRBJ1-2; D: NA; DNA: TGTGCCAGCAGCGTAGTTCCCCCCAATGGCTACACCTTC; CDR3: CASSVVPPNGYTF
size: once; V: TRBV4-1; J: TRBJ2-7; D: NA; DNA: TGCGCCAGCAGCCTTCGGGGGGCGGTTGGCGGCCACGAGCAGTACTTC; CDR3: CASSLRGAVGGHEQYF
size: NA; V: TRBV9; J: TRBJ2-7; D: NA; DNA: TGTGCCAGCAGCGTGGGGGAAGGCTCCTACGAGCAGTACTTC; CDR3: CASSVGEGSYEQYF
size: NA; V: TRBV4-1; J: TRBJ2-2; D: NA; DNA: TGCGCCAGCAGCCAAGATCCCCTAGTGGGGGGACCCACCGGGGAGCTGTTTTTT; CDR3: CASSQDPLVGGPTGELFF
size: NA; V: TRBV29-1; J: TRBJ1-2; D: TRBD1; DNA: TGCAGCGTCACAGGGGGCGCCGGCTACACCTTC; CDR3: CSVTGGAGYTF
size: NA; V: TRBV27; J: TRBJ1-2; D: NA; DNA: TGTGCCAGCAGTTTAAGGAGGGGGGTTGGCTACACCTTC; CDR3: CASSLRRGVGYTF
size: NA; V: TRBV7-9; J: TRBJ2-7; D: TRBD1; DNA: TGTGCCAGCAGCTCCTTAACGGGACAGGAGTACTACGAGCAGTACTTC; CDR3: CASSSLTGQEYYEQYF
size: NA; V: TRBV29-1; J: TRBJ1-4; D: NA; DNA: TGCAGCGTGCCCGGGTCCCAACGGGAAAAACTGTTTTTT; CDR3: CSVPGSQREKLFF
size: many; V: TRBV6-5; J: TRBJ1-4; D: NA; DNA: TGTGCCAGCACCTCGGATGGAGAAAAACTGTTTTTT; CDR3: CASTSDGEKLFF
size: NA; V: TRBV19; J: TRBJ2-7; D: TRBD1; DNA: TGTGCCAGTAGTATAGATCTCGAGACAGGGAGCTCGGAGGAGCAGTACTTC; CDR3: CASSIDLETGSSEEQYF
size: once; V: TRBV4-3; J: TRBJ2-7; D: NA; DNA: TGCGCCAGCAGCCAAGACAGCAGGGGCCACGAGCAGTACTTC; CDR3: CASSQDSRGHEQYF
size: NA; V: TRBV5-6; J: TRBJ2-7; D: NA; DNA: TGTGCCAGCAGCTTGGAGGGTAAGGGGGACGTACTTTACGAGCAGTACTTC; CDR3: CASSLEGKGDVLYEQYF
size: NA; V: TRBV4-2; J: TRBJ2-7; D: NA; DNA: TGTGCCAGCAGCCAAGGGGGGATAGCTAACTACGAGCAGTACTTC; CDR3: CASSQGGIANYEQYF
size: NA; V: TRBV4-1; J: TRBJ2-7; D: NA; DNA: TGCGCCAGCAGCCCAGAACAGGGTTACGAGCAGTACTTC; CDR3: CASSPEQGYEQYF
size: once; V: TRBV10-3; J: TRBJ2-1; D: NA; DNA: TGTGCCATCAGTGAAGAACCCGGCGCCTACAATGAGCAGTTCTTC; CDR3: CAISEEPGAYNEQFF
size: NA; V: TRBV5-1; J: TRBJ2-7; D: NA; DNA: TGCGCCAGCAGCCTACCGACAGCAAGCTCCTACGAGCAGTACTTC; CDR3: CASSLPTASSYEQYF
size: NA; V: TRBV7-8; J: TRBJ2-1; D: NA; DNA: TGTGCCAGCAGCTTAATGCAGGGTTCCTACAATGAGCAGTTCTTC; CDR3: CASSLMQGSYNEQFF
size: NA; V: TRBV6-6; J: TRBJ1-6; D: NA; DNA: TGTGCCAGCAGGGAGGGCGCCTATAATTCACCCCTCCACTTT; CDR3: CASREGAYNSPLHF
size: NA; V: TRBV9; J: TRBJ1-3; D: NA; DNA: TGTGCCAGCAGCGTAGGTGGAAACACCATATATTTT; CDR3: CASSVGGNTIYF
size: few; V: TRBV4-1; J: TRBJ1-5; D: NA; DNA: TGCGCCAGCAGCACCTTCCTCGGGAACCAGCCCCAGCATTTT; CDR3: CASSTFLGNQPQHF
size: NA; V: TRBV27; J: TRBJ2-7; D: TRBD1; DNA: TGTGCCAGCAGTCCGGGACCCGGGACAGGGATCCCCTACGAGCAGTACTTC; CDR3: CASSPGPGTGIPYEQYF
size: NA; V: TRBV5-5; J: TRBJ1-5; D: NA; DNA: TGTGCCAGCAGCGATACAGGGTCTCAGCCCCAGCATTTT; CDR3: CASSDTGSQPQHF